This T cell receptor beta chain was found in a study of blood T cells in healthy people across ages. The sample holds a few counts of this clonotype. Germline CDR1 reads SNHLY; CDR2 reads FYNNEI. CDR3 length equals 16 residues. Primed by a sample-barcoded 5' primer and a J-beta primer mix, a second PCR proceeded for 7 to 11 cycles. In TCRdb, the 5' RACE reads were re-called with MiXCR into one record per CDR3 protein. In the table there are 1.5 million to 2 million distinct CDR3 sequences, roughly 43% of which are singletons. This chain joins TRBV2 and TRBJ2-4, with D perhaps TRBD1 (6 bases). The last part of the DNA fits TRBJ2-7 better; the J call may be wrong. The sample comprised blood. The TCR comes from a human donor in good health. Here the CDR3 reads CATTTKTGYWSYEQYF. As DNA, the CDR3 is TGTGCCACAACCACTAAAACAGGGTATTGGTCCTACGAGCAGTACTTC.